The clone carrying this T cell receptor beta chain has ten or more counts. What it recognizes is unknown. At one of its ends the junction is not consistent with the germline gene, which may arise from a read error. This sample stems from a study of identical twins. Per the germline V gene, CDR1 is SGHRS and CDR2 is YFSETQ. The CDR3 totals 15 residues. Study-level results: Insertions were fewer in abundant cord blood beta clonotypes, whereas memory repertoires showed none of this pattern.

TCRdb fed the 5' RACE reads into MiXCR, producing one record per CDR3 protein. The table shows around 530,000 distinct CDR3 sequences, with 13% to 15% occurring only once. The same sample was also studied in work on yellow fever vaccine responses in identical twins.

The TCR was taken from a woman aged 18-29 years in good health. The sample consisted of CD4+ T cells sorted from blood. This chain links TRBV5-1 with TRBJ2-2; D is possibly TRBD1 or TRBD2 (6 bases each). CDR3 in amino acids: CASSPSGGNTGELFF. The CDR3, as DNA: TGTGCCAGCAGCCCCTCCGGGGGCAACACCGGGGAGCTGTTTTTT. The full variable domain, with the rest looked up from reference TRBV5-1 and TRBJ2-2, is KAGVTQTPRYLIKTRGQQVTLSCSPISGHRSVSWYQQTPGQGLQFLFEYFSETQRNKGNFPGRFSGRQFSNSRSEMNVSTLELGDSALYLCASSPSGGNTGELFFGEGSRLTVL.